The source of this T cell receptor (beta chain) is a study of human T cells and chemical hapten exposure. The study's findings and limits: TCRs whose frequency exceeded 1 in 1000 remained the same following DPC sensitization.

A word on this clonotype: Its antigen is as yet unknown.

MiXCR, applied by TCRdb to the RACE reads, yields one record per CDR3 protein. The table has more than 150,000 distinct CDR3 sequences, around a quarter seen once. Per germline, CDR1 DFQATT and CDR2 SNEGSKA (reference sequence). V lost 1 base to trimming and J lost 2 bases; unmatched junction nucleotides: 4. The CDR3 is 15 amino acids. As to time point: patch test 3, about 24 weeks after DPC sensitization. The sample's treatment: therapeutic diphenylcyclopropenone sensitization with weekly scalp DPC. This TCR came from a woman in her forties with alopecia areata. Some clones in this sample may be carry-over from other donors' samples. Sequencing used whole blood, obtained in connection with sensitization to the hapten diphenylcyclopropenone (DPC). V is TRBV20-1 and J is TRBJ2-1, with 8 bases fitting TRBD2. The CDR3, as DNA: TGCAGTGCTAGAGCAACTAGCGGAACCTACAATGAGCAGTTCTTC. It translates to CSARATSGTYNEQFF.